The TCR beta chain under discussion was sequenced for a study of blood T cell repertoires in COVID-19. Study-level information: There were acute and convalescent COVID-19 samples, and they came from the United States, Italy and Spain. PBMCs, B-cell-depleted T cells, or T cells provided the cDNA or gDNA that made up the material.

V dropped 4 bases and J dropped 2 bases, with 18 bases sitting between them. CDR1 and CDR2 (germline): MGHRA, YSYEKL. The CDR3 is made up of 17 amino acids. As originally analysed: Estimated nucleated cell counts came from reference gene primer amplification. Some clones are missing from TCRdb's copy, which holds only in-frame ones; the method was immunoSEQ multiplex PCR. That table is the source of V, J and clone size, and D and trimming were worked out from the DNA. The sample has a few hundred thousand clones, about 90% seen once. The J gene is TRBJ1-5, the V gene TRBV4-1, with D tentatively TRBD1 (6 bases). The sample consisted of peripheral blood. The clonotype comes from a woman aged 25 to 39 who had recovered from COVID-19. This chain's CDR3 is CASSREGQNRGNQPQHF. CDR3 nucleotide sequence: TGCGCCAGCAGCCGGGAAGGACAGAATAGGGGCAATCAGCCCCAGCATTTT.